Shown below are 32 T cell receptor beta chains from a single sample sequenced in a study of blood T cell repertoires in COVID-19. Generated by immunoSEQ multiplex PCR, the TCRdb table keeps only in-frame clones and is missing some. Of tens of thousands of clones in the sample, over 75% are singletons; the top ten hold around 28%. What was sequenced was peripheral blood. The receptors derive from a human donor in a cohort sampled during active COVID-19.

The V gene is TRBV5-1, the J gene TRBJ2-1, with a possible D match to TRBD1 (6 bases). V was shortened by 4 bases and J by 0 bases, with 14 bases between the two germline ends. The CDR3 runs to 16 residues. Germline CDR1 SGHRS, CDR2 YFSETQ. CDR3 bases: TGCGCCAGCAGCCTCGGCCAGGGGAGCTCCTACAATGAGCAGTTCTTC. It yields the protein CASSLGQGSSYNEQFF.

The rearrangement joins TRBV18 to TRBJ2-3; TRBD2 aligns across 14 bases. V shed 3 bases, J shed 5 bases, and the junction held 1 base outside the gene matches. The CDR3 consists of 15 residues. Germline assignment: CDR1 KGHSH and CDR2 LQKENI. The DNA for the CDR3 is TGTGCCAGCTCACCGGGACTAGCGGGGGTAGATACGCAGTATTTT. Amino acids: CASSPGLAGVDTQYF.

J is TRBJ2-3 and V is TRBV19, with 8 bases aligning to TRBD2. This CDR3 region has 14 residues. V shed 11 bases and J 0 bases; nucleotides not matched to a gene: 7. In germline, CDR1 is LNHDA, CDR2 SQIVND (reference sequence). Here the CDR3 DNA reads TGTGCCTCCGCGGGGGGAGCTAGCACAGATACGCAGTATTTT. Protein: CASAGGASTDTQYF.

V gene TRBV7-9 combines with J gene TRBJ1-3; D ambiguous. The CDR3 runs 14 residues. CDR1 SEHNR and CDR2 FQNEAQ come from the germline V gene (reference sequence). The V end was cut by 5 bases, the J end by 4 bases, with 12 bases between. CDR3 sequence: CASSPRRAGNTIYF. The CDR3 DNA is TGTGCCAGCAGCCCTCGGAGGGCCGGAAACACCATATATTTT.

The V call is TRBV5-4, the J call TRBJ2-5; 14 bases agree with TRBD2. The length of the CDR3 is 16 residues. V shed 2 bases and J 5 bases; nucleotides not matched to a gene: 5. CDR1 and CDR2 from the germline V gene are SGHNT and YYREEE (reference sequence). The CDR3 is CASSFGTSGSRETQYF. Written as DNA, the CDR3 is TGTGCCAGCAGCTTCGGGACTAGCGGGAGTCGGGAGACCCAGTACTTC.

This sequence joins TRBV15 and TRBJ2-5, with D maybe TRBD1 (6 bases). V was pared by 1 base and J by 5 bases, with 8 bases between. Germline V gene lookup returns CDR1 LNHNV and CDR2 YYDKDF (reference sequence). This CDR3 is 13 amino acids long. CDR3 sequence (DNA): TGTGCCACCAGCAGAGCGCAGGGGGAGACCCAGTACTTC. This translates into CATSRAQGETQYF.

The rearrangement joins TRBV28 to TRBJ1-6; TRBD1 agrees at 7 bases. From germline, CDR1 is MDHEN and CDR2 SYDVKM. The J segment lost 8 bases and the V segment lost 3 bases, leaving 7 bases of the junction unmatched. This CDR3 comprises 15 residues. The CDR3 DNA reads as TGTGCCAGCAGTTTGGAACAGGGGAGTTATTCACCCCTCCACTTT. Translating gives CASSLEQGSYSPLHF.

The gene calls are TRBV5-1 and TRBJ2-5; the D gene is possibly TRBD1 (5 bases). The CDR3 is 14 amino acids. CDR1 and CDR2 from the germline V gene are SGHRS and YFSETQ. V lost 0 bases, J lost 2 bases, and 8 bases lay in between. Here the CDR3 reads CASSLGGSQETQYF. Here the CDR3 DNA reads TGCGCCAGCAGCTTGGGGGGCTCTCAAGAGACCCAGTACTTC.

This clone was recorded once. The chain employs TRBV5-4 and TRBJ1-6; D not certain. The V end was cut by 4 bases, the J end by 0 bases, with 23 bases between. The CDR3 has 20 residues. Germline loops: CDR1 SGHNT, CDR2 YYREEE (reference sequence). This chain's CDR3 is CASSGEGGSQMSSYNSPLHF. DNA of the CDR3: TGTGCCAGCAGCGGGGAGGGAGGTAGTCAGATGAGCTCCTATAATTCACCCCTCCACTTT.

In this sample, this clone turned up once. DNA of the CDR3: TGTGCCAGCAGCTTGGGGCTTACCAACAATGAGCAGTTCTTC. Translated, it gives CASSLGLTNNEQFF. The V call is TRBV13, the J call TRBJ2-1; weak D call: TRBD1 (5 bases). Germline V CDR1 and CDR2: PRHDT, FYEKMQ (reference sequence). Between the trimmed V and J ends, which lost 3 bases and 5 bases, there was a span of 11 bases. The CDR3 sequence is 14 residues long. The entire variable domain, with the rest obtained from reference TRBV13 and TRBJ2-1, is as follows: AAGVIQSPRHLIKEKRETATLKCYPIPRHDTVYWYQQGPGQDPQFLISFYEKMQSDKGSIPDRFSAQQFSDYHSELNMSSLELGDSALYFCASSLGLTNNEQFFGPGTRLTVL.

In its sample, this clone was seen a few times. Within the sample, other DNA sequences also encode this same CDR3. The chain combines TRBV2 with TRBJ2-7; 8 nucleotides align to TRBD1. Germline values: CDR1 SNHLY, CDR2 FYNNEI. The CDR3 runs to 15 residues. With 6 bases clipped from V and 6 bases from J, the junction kept 13 bases outside the gene matches. CDR3 region: CASRYRQGLGPEQYF. CDR3 sequence (DNA): TGTGCCAGCAGGTATCGACAGGGGTTAGGTCCCGAGCAGTACTTC.

The chain carries TRBV18 and TRBJ2-7; possible D gene TRBD1, 5 bases. In germline, CDR1 is KGHSH, CDR2 LQKENI. Between the trimmed V and J ends, which lost 0 bases and 2 bases, there was a span of 20 bases. The CDR3 consists of 18 residues. CDR3 region: CASSPPARMGPFTYEQYF. CDR3 coding DNA: TGTGCCAGCTCACCACCGGCCAGGATGGGGCCCTTCACCTACGAGCAGTACTTC.

The chain employs TRBV9 and TRBJ2-2; TRBD1 agrees at 12 bases. CDR1 is SGDLS, CDR2 YYNGEE, per germline. This CDR3 spans 17 amino acids. J lost 4 bases, V lost 3 bases, and 7 bases had no gene match. This CDR3 reads CASSATGTGGGTGELFF. The CDR3 nucleotides read TGTGCCAGCAGCGCCACCGGGACAGGGGGCGGCACCGGGGAGCTGTTTTTT. Using reference TRBV9 and TRBJ2-2 for the parts outside the CDR3, the full variable domain is DSGVTQTPKHLITATGQRVTLRCSPRSGDLSVYWYQQSLDQGLQFLIQYYNGEERAKGNILERFSAQQFPDLHSELNLSSLELGDSALYFCASSATGTGGGTGELFFGEGSRLTVL.

The J gene is TRBJ2-5, the V gene TRBV5-1; TRBD1 agrees at 8 bases. The CDR3 totals 15 residues. The junction had 9 bases not matched to a gene; V was cut back by 4 bases and J by 4 bases. CDR1 is SGHRS, CDR2 YFSETQ, per germline. CDR3 loop: CASSPTRTGRETQYF. DNA for the CDR3: TGCGCCAGCAGCCCCACTCGGACAGGGAGAGAGACCCAGTACTTC.

The rearrangement links TRBV29-1 to TRBJ2-5; a weak D match, TRBD1 (5 bases). The V end lost 7 bases, the J end lost 4 bases, and 25 bases lay between the germline ends. The CDR3 spans 16 residues. Germline V gene data show CDR1 as SQVTM and CDR2 as ANQGSEA. CDR3 nucleotides: TGCAGCGGTCCCACCCGCACTACAGGACCAGGAGAGACCCAGTACTTC. Translation: CSGPTRTTGPGETQYF. Complete variable domain (other parts from reference TRBV29-1 and TRBJ2-5): SAVISQKPSRDICQRGTSLTIQCQVDSQVTMMFWYRQQPGQSLTLIATANQGSEATYESGFVIDKFPISRPNLTFSTLTVSNMSPEDSSIYLCSGPTRTTGPGETQYFGPGTRLLVL.

The chain combines TRBV18 with TRBJ2-7; 11 nucleotides align to TRBD1. Germline lookup yields CDR1 KGHSH and CDR2 LQKENI. The CDR3 loop spans 14 amino acids. Unmatched junction bases numbered 3, after V lost 3 bases and J lost 5 bases. For the CDR3, the DNA is TGTGCCAGCTCACCGCCGGGACAGGGGGACGAGCAGTACTTC. It translates to CASSPPGQGDEQYF.

The rearrangement joins TRBV11-1 to TRBJ2-1; D uncertain. CDR1 SGHAT and CDR2 FQDESV come from the germline V gene (reference sequence). V was shortened by 1 base and J by 6 bases, with 7 bases between the two germline ends. The CDR3 contains 13 residues. The CDR3 bases are TGTGCCAGCAGCTTAGGTCAGGTCAATGAGCAGTTCTTC. Its protein is CASSLGQVNEQFF.

The chain's CDR3 is CATQQDRALYF. CDR3 in DNA: TGTGCCACCCAACAAGACAGGGCCTTGTACTTC. This chain joins TRBV10-3 and TRBJ2-7; TRBD1 matches 7 bases. V was clipped by 10 bases and J by 12 bases; unmatched bases: 12. CDR1 is ENHRY and CDR2 is SYGVKD in the germline V gene. This CDR3 comprises 11 residues.

The gene calls are TRBV7-2 and TRBJ1-5; a possible D gene is TRBD1 (6 bases). CDR3 length: 17 amino acids. Germline CDR1 and CDR2: SGHTA and FQGNSA. V was trimmed by 11 bases and J by 0 bases, leaving 23 bases between them. This CDR3 is CAHEAPDRDHSNQPQHF. CDR3 DNA sequence: TGTGCCCACGAAGCGCCGGACAGAGATCATAGCAATCAGCCCCAGCATTTT.

This chain uses TRBV20-1 with TRBJ2-7; 9 bases are shared with TRBD2. Germline V gene data show CDR1 as DFQATT and CDR2 as SNEGSKA (reference sequence). The CDR3 runs 14 residues. Trimming took 3 bases from V and 2 from J; bases not matched to a gene: 5. The CDR3 region has the DNA TGCAGTGCTAGTTCCAGCGGGGGGACCTACGAGCAGTACTTC. This codes for CSASSSGGTYEQYF.

V usage is TRBV6-5 and J usage is TRBJ1-3; TRBD1 might be the D (5 bases). CDR1 is MNHEY, CDR2 SVGAGI, per germline. The CDR3 extends over 14 amino acids. V was pared by 5 bases and J by 4 bases, with 12 bases between. This chain's CDR3 is CASSNQGNGNTIYF. CDR3 in DNA: TGTGCCAGCAGTAATCAGGGTAACGGAAACACCATATATTTT.

The CDR3 protein is CASSLRMGPYEQYF. CDR3 bases: TGTGCCAGCAGCTTAAGGATGGGCCCCTACGAGCAGTACTTC. V usage is TRBV7-3 and J usage is TRBJ2-7, with D uncertain. V lost 1 base and J lost 2, with 9 bases in between. This CDR3 is built from 14 residues. Germline V CDR1 and CDR2: SGHTA, FQGTGA.

This clone was observed a handful of times. The CDR3 DNA reads TGTGCCAGCAGCTCGATCGGACAGAACTACGAGCAGTACTTC. Translation: CASSSIGQNYEQYF. The chain combines TRBV11-1 with TRBJ2-7, with D maybe TRBD1 (6 bases). The CDR3 is 14 amino acids. The V end lost 4 bases, the J end lost 3 bases, and 13 bases lay between the germline ends. The germline gives CDR1 SGHAT, CDR2 FQDESV (reference sequence).

The V call is TRBV18, the J call TRBJ1-4; D remains ambiguous. The V end was cut by 1 base, the J end by 5 bases, with 11 bases between. Germline V gene lookup returns CDR1 KGHSH and CDR2 LQKENI. The CDR3 loop spans 15 amino acids. The DNA for the CDR3 is TGTGCCAGCTCACCACTAGGGAGTGGAAATGAAAAACTGTTTTTT. Its translation is CASSPLGSGNEKLFF.

The DNA for the CDR3 is TGTGCCAGCAGCTTAGGCTGGACTAGCGCCCTACAAGAGACCCAGTACTTC. Translated: CASSLGWTSALQETQYF. The chain combines TRBV13 with TRBJ2-5, with 9 bases aligning to TRBD2. The CDR3 totals 17 residues. Germline loops: CDR1 PRHDT, CDR2 FYEKMQ (reference sequence). The V gene end was trimmed by 0 bases and the J gene end by 2 bases; junction bases not matched to a gene: 7.

This chain uses TRBV9 with TRBJ2-2; 9 nucleotides align to TRBD1. The CDR3 sequence is 17 residues long. Germline-derived CDR1 and CDR2 are SGDLS and YYNGEE. Germline trimming cut 1 base from V and 6 bases from J; bases unmatched to any gene: 10. CDR3 DNA: TGTGCCAGCAGCGTAAATCCCTTGGGACAGGGTGCCGGGGAGCTGTTTTTT. This gives the protein CASSVNPLGQGAGELFF. The whole variable domain, filled in from reference TRBV9 and TRBJ2-2, reads DSGVTQTPKHLITATGQRVTLRCSPRSGDLSVYWYQQSLDQGLQFLIQYYNGEERAKGNILERFSAQQFPDLHSELNLSSLELGDSALYFCASSVNPLGQGAGELFFGEGSRLTVL.

The chain uses TRBV3-1 (or the pseudogene TRBV3-2) and TRBJ2-5; TRBD2 matches 13 bases. With 4 bases clipped from V and 5 bases from J, the junction kept 7 bases outside the gene matches. This CDR3 is 16 amino acids long. Germline loops: CDR1 LGHDT, CDR2 YNNKEL (reference sequence). The CDR3 reads CASSLRTSGRGETQYF. In DNA, the CDR3 is TGTGCCAGCAGCCTTCGGACTAGCGGGAGAGGGGAGACCCAGTACTTC.

V usage is TRBV7-8 and J usage is TRBJ1-3; a possible D gene is TRBD1 (5 bases). Deletions cut 5 bases from V and 5 bases from J, with 13 bases between. Germline V lookup: CDR1 SGHVS, CDR2 FQNEAQ. The CDR3 length is 14 residues. The CDR3 spells CASSPGGVRNTIYF. In DNA form, the CDR3 reads TGTGCCAGCAGCCCGGGGGGGGTGCGAAACACCATATATTTT.

The CDR3 coding sequence is TGTGCCAGCAGCTGGTACAGGGGAGGAGAGCAGTACTTC. Translated, it gives CASSWYRGGEQYF. This chain joins TRBV5-6 and TRBJ2-7, with D possibly being TRBD1 (7 bases). Germline CDR1 SGHDT, CDR2 YYEEEE. Deletions cut 3 bases from V and 7 bases from J, with 14 bases between. CDR3 length equals 13 residues.

This clone is a singleton in its sample. V gene TRBV7-8 combines with J gene TRBJ2-7; D perhaps matches TRBD1 (6 bases). The CDR3 sequence is 15 residues long. Between the trimmed V and J ends, which lost 5 bases and 3 bases, there was a span of 17 bases. Per germline, CDR1 SGHVS and CDR2 FQNEAQ. CDR3 amino acids: CASSPSPGQIYEQYF. The CDR3 bases are TGTGCCAGCAGCCCCTCCCCAGGACAGATCTACGAGCAGTACTTC.

The chain has TRBV11-1 and TRBJ2-7, with 8 positions matching TRBD2. The germline CDR1 and CDR2 sequences are SGHAT and FQDESV (reference sequence). The CDR3 length is 15 residues. V was pared by 2 bases and J by 7 bases, with 10 bases of the junction left unmatched. This CDR3 is CASSLRAGAFGEQYF. CDR3 DNA sequence: TGTGCCAGCAGCTTAAGAGCGGGAGCCTTCGGTGAGCAGTACTTC.

The chain uses TRBV7-2 and TRBJ2-7; 10 nucleotides line up with TRBD2. V was pared by 2 bases and J by 5 bases, with 18 bases of the junction left unmatched. Germline V CDR1 and CDR2: SGHTA, FQGNSA. The CDR3 covers 19 residues. CDR3 bases: TGTGCCAGCAGCTTAAGAGGTCTGTCAGCGGGAGGGGGATCCAACGAGCAGTACTTC. Amino acids: CASSLRGLSAGGGSNEQYF.